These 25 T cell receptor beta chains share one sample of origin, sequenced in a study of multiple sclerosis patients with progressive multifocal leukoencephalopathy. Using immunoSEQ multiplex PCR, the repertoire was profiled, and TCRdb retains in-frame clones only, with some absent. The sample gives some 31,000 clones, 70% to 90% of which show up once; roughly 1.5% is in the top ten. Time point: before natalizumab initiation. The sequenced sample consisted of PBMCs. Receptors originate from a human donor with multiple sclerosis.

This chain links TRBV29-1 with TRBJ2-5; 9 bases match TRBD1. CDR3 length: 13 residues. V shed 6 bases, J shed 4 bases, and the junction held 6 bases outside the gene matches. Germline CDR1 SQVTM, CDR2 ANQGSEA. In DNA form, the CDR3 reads TGCAGCGTGATAAAGACAGGGGGAGAGACCCAGTACTTC. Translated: CSVIKTGGETQYF.

CDR3 in DNA: TGTGCCAGCAGTTTCGGGGGTAGCAATTCACCCCTCCACTTT. Encoded protein: CASSFGGSNSPLHF. This chain joins TRBV27 and TRBJ1-6, with D maybe TRBD1 (5 bases). From germline, CDR1 is MNHEY and CDR2 SMNVEV (reference sequence). Deletions cut 3 bases from V and 7 bases from J, with 10 bases between. The CDR3 contains 14 residues.

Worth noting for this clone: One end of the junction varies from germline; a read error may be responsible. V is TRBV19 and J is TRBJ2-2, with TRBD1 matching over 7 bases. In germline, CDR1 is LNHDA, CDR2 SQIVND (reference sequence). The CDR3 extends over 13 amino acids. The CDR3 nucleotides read TGTGCCAGTAGATACAGGGGCGCCGGGGAGCGGTTTTTT. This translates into CASRYRGAGERFF.

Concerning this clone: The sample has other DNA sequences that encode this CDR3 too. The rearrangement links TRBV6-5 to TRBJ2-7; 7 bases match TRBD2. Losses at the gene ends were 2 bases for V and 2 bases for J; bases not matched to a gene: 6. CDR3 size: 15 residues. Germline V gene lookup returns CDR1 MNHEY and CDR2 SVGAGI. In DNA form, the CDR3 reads TGTGCCAGCAGTTACAGGCGTGGGGGGGCCTACGAGCAGTACTTC. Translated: CASSYRRGGAYEQYF.

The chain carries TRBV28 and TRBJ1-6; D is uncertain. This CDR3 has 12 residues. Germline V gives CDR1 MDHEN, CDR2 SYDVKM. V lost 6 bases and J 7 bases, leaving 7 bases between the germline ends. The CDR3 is CASRRENSPLHF. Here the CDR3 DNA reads TGTGCCAGCAGGAGGGAAAATTCACCCCTCCACTTT.

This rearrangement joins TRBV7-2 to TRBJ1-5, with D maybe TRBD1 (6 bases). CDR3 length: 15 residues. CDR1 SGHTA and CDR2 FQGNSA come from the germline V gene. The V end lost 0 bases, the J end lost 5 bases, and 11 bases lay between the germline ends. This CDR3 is CASSLAGGGYQPQHF. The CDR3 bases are TGTGCCAGCAGCTTAGCTGGGGGCGGTTATCAGCCCCAGCATTTT.

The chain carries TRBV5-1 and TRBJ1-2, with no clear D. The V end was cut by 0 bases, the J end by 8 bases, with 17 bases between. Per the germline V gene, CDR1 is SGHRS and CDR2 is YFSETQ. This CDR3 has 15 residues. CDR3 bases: TGCGCCAGCAGCTTGGAAGGAAAAATGCCCGGGGGCTACACCTTC. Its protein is CASSLEGKMPGGYTF.

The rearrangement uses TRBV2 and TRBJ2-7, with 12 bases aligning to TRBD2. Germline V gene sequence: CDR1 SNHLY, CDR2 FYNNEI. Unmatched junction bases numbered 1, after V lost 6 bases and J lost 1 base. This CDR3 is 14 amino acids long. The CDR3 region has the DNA TGTGCCAGCAGGCTAGCGGGAGGGTCCTACGAGCAGTACTTC. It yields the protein CASRLAGGSYEQYF.

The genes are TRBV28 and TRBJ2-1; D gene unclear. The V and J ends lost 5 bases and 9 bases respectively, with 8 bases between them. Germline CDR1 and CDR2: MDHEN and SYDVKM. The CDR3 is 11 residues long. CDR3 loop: CASSRLIEQFF. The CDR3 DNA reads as TGTGCCAGCAGTAGACTTATTGAGCAGTTCTTC. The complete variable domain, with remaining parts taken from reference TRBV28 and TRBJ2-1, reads DVKVTQSSRYLVKRTGEKVFLECVQDMDHENMFWYRQDPGLGLRLIYFSYDVKMKEKGDIPEGYSVSREKKERFSLILESASTNQTSMYLCASSRLIEQFFGPGTRLTVL.

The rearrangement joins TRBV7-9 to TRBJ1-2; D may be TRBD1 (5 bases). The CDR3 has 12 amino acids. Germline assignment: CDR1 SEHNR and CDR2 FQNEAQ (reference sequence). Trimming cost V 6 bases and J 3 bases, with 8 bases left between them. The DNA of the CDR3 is TGTGCCAGCAGGAGGGGCGACTATGGCTACACCTTC. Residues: CASRRGDYGYTF.

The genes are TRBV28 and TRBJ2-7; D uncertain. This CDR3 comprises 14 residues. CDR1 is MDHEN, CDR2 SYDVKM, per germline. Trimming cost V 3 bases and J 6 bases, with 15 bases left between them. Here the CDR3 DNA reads TGTGCCAGCAGTTTCCAGACACCTCCGGGCGAGCAGTACTTC. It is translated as CASSFQTPPGEQYF.

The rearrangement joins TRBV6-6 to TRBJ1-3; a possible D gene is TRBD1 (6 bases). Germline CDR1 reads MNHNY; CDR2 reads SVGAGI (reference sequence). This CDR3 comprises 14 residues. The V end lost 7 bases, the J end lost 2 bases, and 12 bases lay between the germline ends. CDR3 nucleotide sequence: TGTGCCAGCATCGGGGGGGGCCCTGGAAACACCATATATTTT. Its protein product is CASIGGGPGNTIYF.

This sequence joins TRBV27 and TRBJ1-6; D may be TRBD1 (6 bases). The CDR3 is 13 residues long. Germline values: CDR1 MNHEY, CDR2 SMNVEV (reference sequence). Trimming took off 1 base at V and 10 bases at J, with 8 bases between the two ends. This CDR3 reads CASSLLGASPLHF. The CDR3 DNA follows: TGTGCCAGCAGTTTATTGGGGGCATCACCCCTCCACTTT.

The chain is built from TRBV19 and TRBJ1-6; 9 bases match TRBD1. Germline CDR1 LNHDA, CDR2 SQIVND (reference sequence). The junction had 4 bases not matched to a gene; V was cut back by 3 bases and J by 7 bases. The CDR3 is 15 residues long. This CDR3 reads CASSIRDRDNSPLHF. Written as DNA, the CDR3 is TGTGCCAGTAGTATCCGGGACAGGGACAATTCACCCCTCCACTTT. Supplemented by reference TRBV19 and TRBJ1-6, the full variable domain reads DGGITQSPKYLFRKEGQNVTLSCEQNLNHDAMYWYRQDPGQGLRLIYYSQIVNDFQKGDIAEGYSVSREKKESFPLTVTSAQKNPTAFYLCASSIRDRDNSPLHFGNGTRLTVT.

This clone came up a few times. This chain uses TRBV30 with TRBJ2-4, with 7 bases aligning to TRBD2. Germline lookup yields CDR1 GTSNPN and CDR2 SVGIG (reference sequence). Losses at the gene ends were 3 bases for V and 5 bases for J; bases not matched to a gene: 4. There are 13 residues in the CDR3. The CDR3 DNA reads TGTGCCTGGAGACCGGGGGGACAAAACATTCAGTACTTC. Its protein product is CAWRPGGQNIQYF. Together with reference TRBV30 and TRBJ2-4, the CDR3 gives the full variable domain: SQTIHQWPATLVQPVGSPLSLECTVEGTSNPNLYWYRQAAGRGLQLLFYSVGIGQISSEVPQNLSASRPQDRQFILSSKKLLLSDSGFYLCAWRPGGQNIQYFGAGTRLSVL.

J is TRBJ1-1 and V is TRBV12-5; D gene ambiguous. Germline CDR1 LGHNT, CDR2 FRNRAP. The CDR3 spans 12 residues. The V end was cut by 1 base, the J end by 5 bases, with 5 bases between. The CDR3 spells CASGLGSTEAFF. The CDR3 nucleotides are TGTGCTAGTGGTTTGGGTAGTACTGAAGCTTTCTTT.

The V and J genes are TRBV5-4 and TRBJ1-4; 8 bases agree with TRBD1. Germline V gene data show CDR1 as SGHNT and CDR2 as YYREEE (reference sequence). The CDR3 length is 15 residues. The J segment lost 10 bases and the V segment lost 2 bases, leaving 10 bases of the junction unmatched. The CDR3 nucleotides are TGTGCCAGCAGCTTAACGGACAGGGATAAGGCAAAACTGTTTTTT. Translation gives CASSLTDRDKAKLFF.

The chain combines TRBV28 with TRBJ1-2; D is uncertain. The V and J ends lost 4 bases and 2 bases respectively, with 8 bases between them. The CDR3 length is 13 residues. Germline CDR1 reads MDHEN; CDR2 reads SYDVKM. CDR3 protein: CASSSSENYGYTF. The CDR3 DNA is TGTGCCAGCAGTTCTTCCGAGAACTATGGCTACACCTTC.

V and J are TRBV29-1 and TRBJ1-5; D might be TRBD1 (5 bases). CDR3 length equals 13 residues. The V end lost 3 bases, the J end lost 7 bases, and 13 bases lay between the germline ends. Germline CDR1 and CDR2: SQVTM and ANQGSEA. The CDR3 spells CSVDLGGEQPQHF. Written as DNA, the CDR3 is TGCAGCGTTGACCTGGGGGGGGAGCAGCCCCAGCATTTT.

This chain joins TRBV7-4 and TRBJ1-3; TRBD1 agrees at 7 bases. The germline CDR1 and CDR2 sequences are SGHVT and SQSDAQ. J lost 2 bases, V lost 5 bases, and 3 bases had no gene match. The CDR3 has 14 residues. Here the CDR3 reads CASSPTGAGNTIYF. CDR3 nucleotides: TGTGCCAGCAGCCCAACAGGGGCTGGAAACACCATATATTTT.

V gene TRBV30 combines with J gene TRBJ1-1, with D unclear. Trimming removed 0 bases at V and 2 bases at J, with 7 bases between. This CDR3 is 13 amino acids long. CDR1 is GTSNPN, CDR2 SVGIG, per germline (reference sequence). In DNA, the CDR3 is TGTGCCTGGAGTGTCGCGCCCAACACTGAAGCTTTCTTT. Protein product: CAWSVAPNTEAFF.

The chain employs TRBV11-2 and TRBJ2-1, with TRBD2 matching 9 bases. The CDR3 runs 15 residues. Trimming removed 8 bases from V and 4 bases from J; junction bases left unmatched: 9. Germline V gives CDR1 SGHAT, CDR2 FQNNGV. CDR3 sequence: CASSLAGYSYNEQFF. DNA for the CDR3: TGTGCCAGCTCGCTAGCGGGATATTCATACAATGAGCAGTTCTTC.

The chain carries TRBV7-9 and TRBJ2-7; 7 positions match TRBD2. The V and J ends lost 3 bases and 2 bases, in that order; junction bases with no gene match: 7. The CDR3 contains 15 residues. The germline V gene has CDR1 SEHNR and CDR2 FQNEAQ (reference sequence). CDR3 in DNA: TGTGCCAGCAGCTTGTGGGACTACCGGACCTACGAGCAGTACTTC. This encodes CASSLWDYRTYEQYF. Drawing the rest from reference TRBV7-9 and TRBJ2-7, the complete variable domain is DTGVSQNPRHKITKRGQNVTFRCDPISEHNRLYWYRQTLGQGPEFLTYFQNEAQLEKSRLLSDRFSAERPKGSFSTLEIQRTEQGDSAMYLCASSLWDYRTYEQYFGPGTRLTVT.

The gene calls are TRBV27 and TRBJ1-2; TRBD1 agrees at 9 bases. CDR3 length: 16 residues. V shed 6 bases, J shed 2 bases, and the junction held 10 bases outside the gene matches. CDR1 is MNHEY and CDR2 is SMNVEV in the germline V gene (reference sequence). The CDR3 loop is CASRGTGTSGNYGYTF. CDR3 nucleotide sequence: TGTGCCAGCAGGGGGACAGGGACGTCCGGCAACTATGGCTACACCTTC.

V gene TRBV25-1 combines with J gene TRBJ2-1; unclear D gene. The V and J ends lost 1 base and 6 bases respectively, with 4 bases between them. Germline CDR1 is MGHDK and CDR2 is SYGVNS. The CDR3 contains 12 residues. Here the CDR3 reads CASSESINEQFF. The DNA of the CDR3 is TGTGCCAGCAGTGAATCTATCAATGAGCAGTTCTTC. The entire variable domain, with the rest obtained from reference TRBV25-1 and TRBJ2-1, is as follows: EADIYQTPRYLVIGTGKKITLECSQTMGHDKMYWYQQDPGMELHLIHYSYGVNSTEKGDLSSESTVSRIRTEHFPLTLESARPSHTSQYLCASSESINEQFFGPGTRLTVL.